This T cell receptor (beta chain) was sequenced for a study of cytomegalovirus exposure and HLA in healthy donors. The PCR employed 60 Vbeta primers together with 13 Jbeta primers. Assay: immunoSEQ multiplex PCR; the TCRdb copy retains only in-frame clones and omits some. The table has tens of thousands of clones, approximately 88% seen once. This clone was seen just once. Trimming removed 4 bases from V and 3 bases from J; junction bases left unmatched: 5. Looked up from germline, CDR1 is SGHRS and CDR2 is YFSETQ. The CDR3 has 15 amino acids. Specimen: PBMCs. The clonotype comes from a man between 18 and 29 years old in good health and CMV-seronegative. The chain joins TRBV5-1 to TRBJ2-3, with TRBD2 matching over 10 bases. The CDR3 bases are TGCGCCAGCAGCGAGGTAGCGGGAGGTACAGATACGCAGTATTTT. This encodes CASSEVAGGTDTQYF.